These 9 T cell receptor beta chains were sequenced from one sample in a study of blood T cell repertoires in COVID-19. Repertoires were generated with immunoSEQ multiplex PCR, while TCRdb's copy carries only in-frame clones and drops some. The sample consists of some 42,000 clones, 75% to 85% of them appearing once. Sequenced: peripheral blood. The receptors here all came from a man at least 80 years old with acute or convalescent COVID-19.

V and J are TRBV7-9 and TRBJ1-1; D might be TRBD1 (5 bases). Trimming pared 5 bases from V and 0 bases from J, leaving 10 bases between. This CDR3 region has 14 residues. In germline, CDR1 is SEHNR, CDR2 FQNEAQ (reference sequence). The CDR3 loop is CASSPQGLNTEAFF. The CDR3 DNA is TGTGCCAGCAGCCCCCAGGGCCTGAACACTGAAGCTTTCTTT.

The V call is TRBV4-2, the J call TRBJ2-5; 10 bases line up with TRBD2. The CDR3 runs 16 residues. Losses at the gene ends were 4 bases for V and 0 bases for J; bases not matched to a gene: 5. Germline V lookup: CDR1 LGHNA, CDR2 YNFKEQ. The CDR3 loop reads CASSRSSGGDQETQYF. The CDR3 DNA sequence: TGTGCCAGCAGCCGATCGAGCGGGGGGGACCAAGAGACCCAGTACTTC.

DNA for the CDR3: TGCGCCAGCAGTGAGGGGGACTACCCGGGTAAACAATTTGAGCAGTTCTTC. Amino acid sequence: CASSEGDYPGKQFEQFF. The rearrangement links TRBV10-2 to TRBJ2-1; 7 bases are a match to TRBD2. Germline V gives CDR1 WSHSY, CDR2 SAAADI. The CDR3 has 17 amino acids. The junction had 16 bases not matched to a gene; V was cut back by 2 bases and J by 9 bases.

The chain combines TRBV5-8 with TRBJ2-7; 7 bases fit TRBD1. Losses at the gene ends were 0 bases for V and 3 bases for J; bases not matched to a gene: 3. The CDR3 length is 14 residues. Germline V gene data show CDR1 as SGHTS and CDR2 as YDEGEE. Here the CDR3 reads CASSLGQGVYEQYF. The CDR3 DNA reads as TGTGCCAGCAGCTTGGGACAGGGAGTCTACGAGCAGTACTTC.

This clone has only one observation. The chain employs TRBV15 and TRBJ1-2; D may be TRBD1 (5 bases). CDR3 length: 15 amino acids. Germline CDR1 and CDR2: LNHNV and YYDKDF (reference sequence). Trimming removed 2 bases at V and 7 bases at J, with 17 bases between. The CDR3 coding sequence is TGTGCCACCAGCAGATTGGGAAGGACACTCTCTGGCTACACCTTC. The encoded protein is CATSRLGRTLSGYTF.

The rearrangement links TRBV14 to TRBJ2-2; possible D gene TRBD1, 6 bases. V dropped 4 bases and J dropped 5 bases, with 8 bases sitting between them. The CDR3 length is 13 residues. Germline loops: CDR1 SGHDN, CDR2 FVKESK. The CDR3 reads CASSPGQTGELFF. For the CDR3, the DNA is TGTGCCAGCAGCCCCGGACAGACCGGGGAGCTGTTTTTT.

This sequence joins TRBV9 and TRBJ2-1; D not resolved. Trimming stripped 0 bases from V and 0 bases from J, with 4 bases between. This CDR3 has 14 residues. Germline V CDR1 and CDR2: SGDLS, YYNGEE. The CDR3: CASSVDSSYNEQFF. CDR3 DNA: TGTGCCAGCAGCGTAGACAGCTCCTACAATGAGCAGTTCTTC.

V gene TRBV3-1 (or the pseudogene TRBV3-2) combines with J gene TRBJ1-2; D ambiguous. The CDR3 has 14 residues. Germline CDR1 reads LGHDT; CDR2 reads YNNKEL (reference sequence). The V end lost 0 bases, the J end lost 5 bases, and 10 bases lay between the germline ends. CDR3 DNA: TGTGCCAGCAGCCAAGATGTGGGAGGGTATGGCTACACCTTC. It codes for CASSQDVGGYGYTF.

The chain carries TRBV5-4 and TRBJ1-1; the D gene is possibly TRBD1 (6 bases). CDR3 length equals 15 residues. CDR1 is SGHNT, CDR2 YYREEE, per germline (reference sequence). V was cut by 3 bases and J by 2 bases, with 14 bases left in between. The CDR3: CASSSQTGSNTEAFF. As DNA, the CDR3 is TGTGCCAGCAGCTCCCAGACAGGATCAAACACTGAAGCTTTCTTT.